This T cell receptor beta chain was identified in a study of blood T cell repertoires in COVID-19. Study as a whole: The samples span acute and convalescent COVID-19 from the United States, Italy and Spain. Sources were T cells, B-cell-depleted T cells, or PBMCs; the material itself was cDNA or gDNA.

Germline V gives CDR1 SGHRS, CDR2 YFSETQ. The junction had 12 bases not matched to a gene; V was cut back by 3 bases and J by 2 bases. The CDR3 has 17 amino acids. Original data processing: It was from reference gene primer amplification that nucleated cell counts were estimated. The repertoire was sequenced with immunoSEQ multiplex PCR; TCRdb's copy has only in-frame clones and lacks some. V and J calls and clone size are copied from that table; D and trimming were computed from the DNA. The sample has approximately 170,000 clones; just over 85% are singletons. This TCR derives from a man over 45 with active or convalescent COVID-19. The specimen was peripheral blood. V usage is TRBV5-1 and J usage is TRBJ2-7, with 9 nucleotides matching TRBD1. CDR3 amino acids: CASSYPGTGQATYEQYF. The CDR3 DNA reads TGCGCCAGCAGCTACCCCGGGACAGGGCAGGCGACCTACGAGCAGTACTTC.